This T cell receptor beta chain was recovered during a study of monozygotic twins with inflammatory bowel disease (dated by TCRdb to about 2019). Regarding the research as a whole: In total, about 28 monozygotic twin pairs made up the full study: 19 Danish pairs, all IBD-discordant, plus nine German pairs, of which four were IBD-concordant and five were IBD-discordant. Within discordant pairs, disease-associated traits were sought mainly by comparing IBD patients with their genetically identical healthy co-twins. Each individual had, on average, about 151 000 unique TCRalpha sequences and 181 000 unique TCRbeta sequences available for analysis. What the work shows at the level of the full study, not this receptor alone: A decrease in TCRbeta repertoire diversity, as measured by inverse Simpson index, was observed in IBD patients compared with their healthy co-twins. The results gave no support for a single strong signal or clonotype linked to IBD. Because patients received different immunosuppressive treatments, the repertoires may have picked up extra background noise and variability between individuals. Fewer clonotypes were shared with other individuals by IBD patients than by healthy twins, most markedly in patients showing signs of disease activity. Different T cell subtypes could not be distinguished in the analysis. Repertoire similarity did not differ between concordant and discordant twins, possibly due to limited statistical power.

From each donor, an approximately 2.4 ml peripheral blood sample was collected into PAXgene tubes and kept at -80 degrees C. Without any T cell sorting, total RNA was extracted from whole blood using the PAXgene blood miRNA kit on an automated QIAcube. Peripheral blood from monozygotic twin pairs concordant or discordant for inflammatory bowel disease was subjected to deep TCRalpha and TCRbeta repertoire profiling with unique molecular barcoding. Smoking habits were recorded for all twin pairs, with individuals classified as current, former or never smokers. Libraries were built with 5' RACE. Each TCR library was prepared from about 4,000 ng of total RNA. For each sample, cDNA synthesis was carried out in eight separate reactions using SMARTScribe reverse transcriptase. Unique molecular identifiers containing a 6-nucleotide sample barcode were introduced through template switching during cDNA synthesis. TCRalpha and TCRbeta cDNA was amplified in two nested PCRs of 16 and 9 cycles, and bead purification was carried out after each PCR. Before amplification, the cDNA was treated with uracil DNA-glycosylase and purified using the QIAquick PCR purification kit. The second PCR added Illumina TruSeq-compatible adapters along with sample-specific barcodes. TapeStation and Qubit were used to check library quality and concentration, and about 5 ng of each library was pooled. Sequencing of pooled libraries was carried out on an Illumina HiSeq2500 single-index Rapid Run using 2 x 100 bp reads and custom sequencing primers. As for the authors' bioinformatics: UMI-based consensus assembly with MiGEC version 1.2.6 was used to correct PCR and sequencing errors. MiXCR version 2.1.1 was used to carry out V(D)J alignment, clonotype assembly and CDR3 extraction. To normalise gene usage, clonotype sharing and MAIT/NKT TCR abundance, the analysis used the top 1000, 10 000 and 20 000 clonotypes per sample. Diversity was computed as the inverse Simpson index with the vegan R package after downsampling to 27 000 UMIs. Paired Mann-Whitney U tests were applied to discordant twin pairs, with Benjamini-Hochberg correction for multiple testing. TCRdb reprocessed the reads and provides one entry for every CDR3 protein sequence; no DNA is given. The V and J calls were not made by the authors but by TCRdb's processing. The table for this sample shows 200,000 to 250,000 distinct CDR3 sequences. The top ten clonotypes cover more than 7.5% of the sample.

The CDR3 starts with the cysteine, ends with the phenylalanine, and has 15 residues. The nucleotide record is missing. Sequences MNHNS (CDR1) and SASEGT (CDR2) are obtained from the germline V gene. As to this clonotype: It lacks a known antigen.

Material for sequencing was blood. The receptor comes from a human donor with ulcerative colitis or Crohn's disease, or a healthy co-twin of an affected twin (not recorded which). The chain employs TRBV6-1 and TRBJ2-2; the D call of TRBD2 rests on TCRdb alone, since no DNA is present to check it. The CDR3 amino acid sequence is: CASSRQGPGTGELFF.